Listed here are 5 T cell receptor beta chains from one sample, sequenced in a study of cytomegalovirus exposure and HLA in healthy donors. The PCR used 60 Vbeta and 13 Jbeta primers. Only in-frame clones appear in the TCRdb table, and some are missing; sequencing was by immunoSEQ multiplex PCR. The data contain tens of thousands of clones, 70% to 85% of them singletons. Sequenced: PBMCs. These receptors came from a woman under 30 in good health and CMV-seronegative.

As DNA, the CDR3 is TGTGCCAGCAGTCTTCCCTACGGCTCCTACGAGCAGTACTTC. It yields the protein CASSLPYGSYEQYF. This sequence joins TRBV28 and TRBJ2-7; no firm D call. The CDR3 runs to 14 residues. CDR1 is MDHEN and CDR2 is SYDVKM in the germline V gene. Trimming cost V 5 bases and J 0 bases, with 11 bases left between them.

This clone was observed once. The CDR3 loop is CASSIRGTNEKLFF. CDR3 sequence (DNA): TGTGCCAGCAGTATAAGGGGAACTAATGAAAAACTGTTTTTT. The chain employs TRBV7-2 and TRBJ1-4; D possibly corresponds to TRBD1 (5 bases). With 6 bases removed from V and 1 base from J, the gap between germline ends came to 9 bases. Germline-derived CDR1 and CDR2 are SGHTA and FQGNSA. The CDR3 has 14 amino acids.

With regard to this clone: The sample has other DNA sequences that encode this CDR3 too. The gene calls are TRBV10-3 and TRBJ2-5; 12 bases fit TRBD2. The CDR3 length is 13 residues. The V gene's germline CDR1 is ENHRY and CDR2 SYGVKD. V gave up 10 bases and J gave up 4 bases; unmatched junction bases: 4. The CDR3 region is CATQLAGGETQYF. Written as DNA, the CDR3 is TGTGCCACCCAACTAGCGGGAGGAGAGACCCAGTACTTC.

The chain's CDR3 is CASKAGRNTGELFF. The DNA of the CDR3 is TGTGCCAGCAAAGCGGGCAGGAACACCGGGGAGCTGTTTTTT. The rearrangement joins TRBV6-4 to TRBJ2-2; tentatively, D is TRBD2 (6 bases). This CDR3 is 14 amino acids long. Trimming stripped 7 bases from V and 1 base from J, with 10 bases between. Germline V gives CDR1 MRHNA, CDR2 SNTAGT.

The CDR3 region is CASSSRLAGGLDEQFF. In DNA form, the CDR3 reads TGTGCCAGCAGCTCCCGACTAGCGGGAGGTCTGGATGAGCAGTTCTTC. This chain links TRBV4-2 with TRBJ2-1, with 13 bases matching TRBD2. Germline V gene data show CDR1 as LGHNA and CDR2 as YNFKEQ. This CDR3 region has 16 residues. Germline trimming cut 5 bases from V and 8 bases from J; bases unmatched to any gene: 9.